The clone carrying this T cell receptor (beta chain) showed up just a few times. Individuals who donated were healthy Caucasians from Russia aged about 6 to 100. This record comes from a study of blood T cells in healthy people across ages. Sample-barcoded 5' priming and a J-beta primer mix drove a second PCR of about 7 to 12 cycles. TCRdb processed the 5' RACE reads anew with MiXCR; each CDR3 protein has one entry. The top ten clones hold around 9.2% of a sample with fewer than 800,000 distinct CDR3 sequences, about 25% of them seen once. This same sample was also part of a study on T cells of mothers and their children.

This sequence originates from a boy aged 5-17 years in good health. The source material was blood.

CDR3 bases: TGCGCCAGCAGCTTGAAAGGGATCACAGATACGCAGTATTTT. It yields the protein CASSLKGITDTQYF. The chain carries TRBV5-1 and TRBJ2-3; D ambiguous. Germline lookup yields CDR1 SGHRS and CDR2 YFSETQ. Trimming shortened V by 1 base and J by 2 bases, and 8 bases separated the two germline ends. This CDR3 comprises 14 residues. Looking up the rest from reference TRBV5-1 and TRBJ2-3 gives the full variable domain: KAGVTQTPRYLIKTRGQQVTLSCSPISGHRSVSWYQQTPGQGLQFLFEYFSETQRNKGNFPGRFSGRQFSNSRSEMNVSTLELGDSALYLCASSLKGITDTQYFGPGTRLTVL.